This T cell receptor (beta chain) is from a study of T cell responses to AZD1222 COVID-19 vaccine. For the study at large: Samples with a second dose at about 4 or about 12 weeks were pooled together. Study observations and caveats: Donors skewed white British and female; clonal diversity was possibly underestimated. Spike-specific TCR breadth and depth rose after two AZD1222 doses. Spike-wide vaccine-associated CD4 TCRs dominated at 160-218 and 743-854.

With regard to this clone: What it binds is unknown.

From germline, CDR1 is ENHRY and CDR2 SYGVKD. V was clipped by 6 bases and J by 6 bases; unmatched bases: 9. CDR3 length: 15 amino acids. The method was immunoSEQ multiplex PCR; TCRdb's version includes in-frame clones alone and lacks a portion of them. The repertoire holds some 150,000 clones, with approximately 85% as singletons. The V call is TRBV10-3, the J call TRBJ1-5; TRBD1 aligns across 9 bases. This material consisted of peripheral blood, taken on day 0 of AZD1222 vaccination. The sequence came from an adult in good health. CDR3 loop: CAISRTGVGTQPQHF. In nucleotides, the CDR3 is TGTGCCATCAGCCGGACAGGGGTAGGGACTCAGCCCCAGCATTTT.